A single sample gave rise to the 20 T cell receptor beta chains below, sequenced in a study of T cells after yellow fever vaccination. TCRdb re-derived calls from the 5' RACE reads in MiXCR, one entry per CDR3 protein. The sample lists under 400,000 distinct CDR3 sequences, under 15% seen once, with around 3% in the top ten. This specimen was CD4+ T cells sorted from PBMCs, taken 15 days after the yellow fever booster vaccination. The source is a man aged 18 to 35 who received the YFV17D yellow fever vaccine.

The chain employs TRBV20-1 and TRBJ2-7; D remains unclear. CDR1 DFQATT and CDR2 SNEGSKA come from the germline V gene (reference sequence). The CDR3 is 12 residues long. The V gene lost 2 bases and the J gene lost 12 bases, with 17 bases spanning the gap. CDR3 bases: TGCAGTGCTAGAAATTGGCAGGCTAGGTTGTACTTC. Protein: CSARNWQARLYF.

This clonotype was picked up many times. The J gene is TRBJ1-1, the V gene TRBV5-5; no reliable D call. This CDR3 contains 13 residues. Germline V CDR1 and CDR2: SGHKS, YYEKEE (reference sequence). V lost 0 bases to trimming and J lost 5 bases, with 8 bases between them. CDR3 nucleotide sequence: TGTGCCAGCAGCTTGGAGATTGGTACTGAAGCTTTCTTT. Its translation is CASSLEIGTEAFF.

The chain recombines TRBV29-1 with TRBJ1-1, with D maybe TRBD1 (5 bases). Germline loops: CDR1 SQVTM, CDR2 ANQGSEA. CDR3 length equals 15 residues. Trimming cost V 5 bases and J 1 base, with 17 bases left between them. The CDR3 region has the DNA TGCAGCGTTCCGAGTCCCGGGACGGGGAACACTGAAGCTTTCTTT. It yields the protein CSVPSPGTGNTEAFF.

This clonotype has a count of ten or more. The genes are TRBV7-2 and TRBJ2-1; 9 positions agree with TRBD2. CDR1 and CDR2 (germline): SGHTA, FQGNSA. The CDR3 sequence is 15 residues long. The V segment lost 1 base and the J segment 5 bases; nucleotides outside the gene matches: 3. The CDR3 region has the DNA TGTGCCAGCAGCTTAGTAGGGACTAGCCACAATGAGCAGTTCTTC. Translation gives CASSLVGTSHNEQFF.

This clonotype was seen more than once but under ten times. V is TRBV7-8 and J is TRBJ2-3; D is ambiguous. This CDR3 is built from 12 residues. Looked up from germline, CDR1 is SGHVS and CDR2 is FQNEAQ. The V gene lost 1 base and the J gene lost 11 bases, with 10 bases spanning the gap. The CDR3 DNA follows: TGTGCCAGCAGCTTAGGGCCGTCCAGGCAGTATTTT. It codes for CASSLGPSRQYF.

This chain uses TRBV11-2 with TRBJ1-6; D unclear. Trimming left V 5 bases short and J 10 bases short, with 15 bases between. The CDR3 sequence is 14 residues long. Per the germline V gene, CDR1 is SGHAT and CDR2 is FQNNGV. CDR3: CASSSELAGSPLHF. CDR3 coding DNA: TGTGCCAGCAGCAGCGAACTAGCCGGGTCACCCCTCCACTTT. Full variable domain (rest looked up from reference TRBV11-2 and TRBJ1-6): EAGVAQSPRYKIIEKRQSVAFWCNPISGHATLYWYQQILGQGPKLLIQFQNNGVVDDSQLPKDRFSAERLKGVDSTLKIQPAKLEDSAVYLCASSSELAGSPLHFGNGTRLTVT.

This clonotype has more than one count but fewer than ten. The DNA for the CDR3 is TGTGCCAGCAGCCGAGGCGGGACTAGGGTATACAATGAGCAGTTCTTC. This sequence encodes CASSRGGTRVYNEQFF. The chain has TRBV7-2 and TRBJ2-1; TRBD2 aligns across 8 bases. The CDR3 has 16 residues. With V trimmed by 5 bases and J by 4 bases, 10 bases remained unmatched. Per the germline V gene, CDR1 is SGHTA and CDR2 is FQGNSA.

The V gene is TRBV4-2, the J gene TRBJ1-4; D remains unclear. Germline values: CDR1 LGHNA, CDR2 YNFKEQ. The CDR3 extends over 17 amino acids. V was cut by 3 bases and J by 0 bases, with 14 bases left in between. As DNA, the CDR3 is TGTGCCAGCAGCCAGAGTTGGAGGGTTGCAACTAATGAAAAACTGTTTTTT. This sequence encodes CASSQSWRVATNEKLFF.

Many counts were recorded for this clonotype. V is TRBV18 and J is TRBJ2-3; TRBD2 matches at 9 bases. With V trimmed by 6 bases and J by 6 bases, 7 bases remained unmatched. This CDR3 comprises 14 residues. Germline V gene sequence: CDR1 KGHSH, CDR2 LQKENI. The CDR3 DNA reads TGTGCCAGCTCGGCGGGACTAGCTTCCGATACGCAGTATTTT. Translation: CASSAGLASDTQYF.

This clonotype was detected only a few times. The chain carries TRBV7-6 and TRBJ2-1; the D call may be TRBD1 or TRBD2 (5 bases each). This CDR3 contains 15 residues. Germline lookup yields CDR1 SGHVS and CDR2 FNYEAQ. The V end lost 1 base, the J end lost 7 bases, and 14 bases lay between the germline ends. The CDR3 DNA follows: TGTGCCAGCAGCTTAGACACATTCGAGGGGAATGAGCAGTTCTTC. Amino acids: CASSLDTFEGNEQFF.

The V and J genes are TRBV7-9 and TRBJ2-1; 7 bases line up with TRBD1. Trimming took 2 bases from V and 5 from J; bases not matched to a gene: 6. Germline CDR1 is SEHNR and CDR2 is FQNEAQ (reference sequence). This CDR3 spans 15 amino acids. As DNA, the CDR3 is TGTGCCAGCAGCTTAACCACCGGGACAGACAATGAGCAGTTCTTC. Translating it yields CASSLTTGTDNEQFF. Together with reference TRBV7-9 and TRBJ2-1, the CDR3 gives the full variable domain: DTGVSQNPRHKITKRGQNVTFRCDPISEHNRLYWYRQTLGQGPEFLTYFQNEAQLEKSRLLSDRFSAERPKGSFSTLEIQRTEQGDSAMYLCASSLTTGTDNEQFFGPGTRLTVL.

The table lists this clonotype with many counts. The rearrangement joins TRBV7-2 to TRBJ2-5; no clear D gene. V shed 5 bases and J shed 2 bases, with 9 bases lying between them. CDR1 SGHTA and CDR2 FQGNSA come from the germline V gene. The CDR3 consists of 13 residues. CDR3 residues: CASSARPQETQYF. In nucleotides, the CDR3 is TGTGCCAGCAGCGCCAGGCCTCAAGAGACCCAGTACTTC. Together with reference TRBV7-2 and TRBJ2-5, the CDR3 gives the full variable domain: GAGVSQSPSNKVTEKGKDVELRCDPISGHTALYWYRQSLGQGLEFLIYFQGNSAPDKSGLPSDRFSAERTGGSVSTLTIQRTQQEDSAVYLCASSARPQETQYFGPGTRLLVL.

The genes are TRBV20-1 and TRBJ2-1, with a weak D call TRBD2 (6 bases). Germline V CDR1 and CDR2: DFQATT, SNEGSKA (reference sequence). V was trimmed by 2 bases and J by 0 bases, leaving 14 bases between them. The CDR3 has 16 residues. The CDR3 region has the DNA TGCAGTGCTAGATCTCAGCGGGCGAGCTCCTACAATGAGCAGTTCTTC. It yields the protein CSARSQRASSYNEQFF.

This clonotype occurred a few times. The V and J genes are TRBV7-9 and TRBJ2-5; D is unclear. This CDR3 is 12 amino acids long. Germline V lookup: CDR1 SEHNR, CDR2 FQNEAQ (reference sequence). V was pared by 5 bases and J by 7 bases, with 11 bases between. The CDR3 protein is CASSPPLGTQYF. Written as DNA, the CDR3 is TGTGCCAGCAGCCCACCACTGGGGACCCAGTACTTC.

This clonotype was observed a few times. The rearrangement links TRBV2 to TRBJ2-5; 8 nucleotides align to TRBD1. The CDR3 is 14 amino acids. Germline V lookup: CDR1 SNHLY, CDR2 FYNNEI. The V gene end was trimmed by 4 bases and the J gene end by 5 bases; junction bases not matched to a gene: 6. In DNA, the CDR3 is TGTGCCAGCAGTGGCTCAGGGGGCATGGAGACCCAGTACTTC. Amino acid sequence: CASSGSGGMETQYF. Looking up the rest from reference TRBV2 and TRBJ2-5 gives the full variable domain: EPEVTQTPSHQVTQMGQEVILRCVPISNHLYFYWYRQILGQKVEFLVSFYNNEISEKSEIFDDQFSVERPDGSNFTLKIRSTKLEDSAMYFCASSGSGGMETQYFGPGTRLLVL.

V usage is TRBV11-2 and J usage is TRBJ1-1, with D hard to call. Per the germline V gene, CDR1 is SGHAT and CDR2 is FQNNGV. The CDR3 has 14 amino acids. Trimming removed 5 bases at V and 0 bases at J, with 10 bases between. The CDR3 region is CASSIHLLNTEAFF. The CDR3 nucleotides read TGTGCCAGCAGCATCCATTTACTGAACACTGAAGCTTTCTTT. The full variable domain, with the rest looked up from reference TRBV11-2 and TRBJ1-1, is EAGVAQSPRYKIIEKRQSVAFWCNPISGHATLYWYQQILGQGPKLLIQFQNNGVVDDSQLPKDRFSAERLKGVDSTLKIQPAKLEDSAVYLCASSIHLLNTEAFFGQGTRLTVV.

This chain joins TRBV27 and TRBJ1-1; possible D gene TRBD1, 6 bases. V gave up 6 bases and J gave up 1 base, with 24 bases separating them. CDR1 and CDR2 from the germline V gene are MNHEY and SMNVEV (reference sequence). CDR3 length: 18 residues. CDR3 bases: TGTGCCAGCAGATCTTCACGCTGGAGCAGGGGAGGGAACACTGAAGCTTTCTTT. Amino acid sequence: CASRSSRWSRGGNTEAFF.

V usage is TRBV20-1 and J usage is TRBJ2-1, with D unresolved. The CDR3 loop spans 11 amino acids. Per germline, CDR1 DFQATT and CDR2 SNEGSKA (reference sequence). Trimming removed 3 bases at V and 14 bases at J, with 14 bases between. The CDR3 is CSASGVLREFF. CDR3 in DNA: TGCAGTGCTAGTGGGGTCCTTCGGGAGTTCTTC.

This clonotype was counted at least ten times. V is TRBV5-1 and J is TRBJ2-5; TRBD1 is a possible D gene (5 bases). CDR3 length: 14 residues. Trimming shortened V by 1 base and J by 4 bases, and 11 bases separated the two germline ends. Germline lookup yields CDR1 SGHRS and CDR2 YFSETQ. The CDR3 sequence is CASSLTLQGETQYF. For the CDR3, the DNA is TGCGCCAGCAGCTTGACCCTCCAGGGAGAGACCCAGTACTTC.

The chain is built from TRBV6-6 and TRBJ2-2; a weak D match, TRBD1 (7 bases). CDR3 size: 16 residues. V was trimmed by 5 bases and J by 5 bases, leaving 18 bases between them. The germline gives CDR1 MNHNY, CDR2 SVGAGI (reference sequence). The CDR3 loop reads CASSEHHRGGTGELFF. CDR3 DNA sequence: TGTGCCAGCAGTGAGCACCACAGGGGAGGAACCGGGGAGCTGTTTTTT.